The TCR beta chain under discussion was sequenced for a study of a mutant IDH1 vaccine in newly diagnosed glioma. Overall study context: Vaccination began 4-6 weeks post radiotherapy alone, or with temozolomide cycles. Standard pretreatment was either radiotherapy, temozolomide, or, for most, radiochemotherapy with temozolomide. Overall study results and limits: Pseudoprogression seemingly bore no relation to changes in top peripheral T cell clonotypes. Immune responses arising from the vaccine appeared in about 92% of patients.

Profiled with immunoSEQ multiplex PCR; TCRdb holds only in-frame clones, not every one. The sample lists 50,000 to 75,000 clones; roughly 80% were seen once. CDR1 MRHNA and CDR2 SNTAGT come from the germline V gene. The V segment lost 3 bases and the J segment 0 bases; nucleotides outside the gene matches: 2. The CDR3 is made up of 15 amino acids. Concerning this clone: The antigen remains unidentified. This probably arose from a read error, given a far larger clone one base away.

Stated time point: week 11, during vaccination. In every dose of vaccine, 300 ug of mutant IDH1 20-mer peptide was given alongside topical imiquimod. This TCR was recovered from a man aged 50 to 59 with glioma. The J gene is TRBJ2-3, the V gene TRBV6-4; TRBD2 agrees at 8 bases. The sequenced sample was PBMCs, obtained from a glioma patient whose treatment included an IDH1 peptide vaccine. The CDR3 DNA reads TGTGCCAGCAGTGAAGCTAGCGGGAGCACAGATACGCAGTATTTT. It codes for CASSEASGSTDTQYF.